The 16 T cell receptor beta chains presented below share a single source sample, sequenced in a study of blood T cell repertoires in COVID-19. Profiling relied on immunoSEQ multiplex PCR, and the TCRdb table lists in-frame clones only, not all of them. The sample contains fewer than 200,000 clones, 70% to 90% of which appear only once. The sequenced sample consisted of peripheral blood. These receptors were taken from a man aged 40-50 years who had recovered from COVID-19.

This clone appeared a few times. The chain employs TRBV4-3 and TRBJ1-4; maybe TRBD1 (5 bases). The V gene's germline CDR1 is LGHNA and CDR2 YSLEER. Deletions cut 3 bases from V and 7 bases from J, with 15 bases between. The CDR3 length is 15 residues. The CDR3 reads CASSQWGGRAEKLFF. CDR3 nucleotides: TGCGCCAGCAGCCAGTGGGGGGGGAGAGCTGAAAAACTGTTTTTT.

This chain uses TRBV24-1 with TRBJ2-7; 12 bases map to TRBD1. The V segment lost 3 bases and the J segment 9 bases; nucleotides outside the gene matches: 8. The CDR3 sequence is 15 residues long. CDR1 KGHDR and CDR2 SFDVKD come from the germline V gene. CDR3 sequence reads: CATSDPFGTGGVQYF. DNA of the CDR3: TGTGCCACCAGTGATCCTTTTGGGACAGGGGGCGTGCAGTACTTC.

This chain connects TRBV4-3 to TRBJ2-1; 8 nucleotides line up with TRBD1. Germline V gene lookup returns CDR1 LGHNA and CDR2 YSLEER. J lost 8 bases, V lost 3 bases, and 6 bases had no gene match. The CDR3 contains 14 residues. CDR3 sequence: CASSQRTGTDEQFF. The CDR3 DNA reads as TGCGCCAGCAGCCAGAGGACAGGGACGGATGAGCAGTTCTTC.

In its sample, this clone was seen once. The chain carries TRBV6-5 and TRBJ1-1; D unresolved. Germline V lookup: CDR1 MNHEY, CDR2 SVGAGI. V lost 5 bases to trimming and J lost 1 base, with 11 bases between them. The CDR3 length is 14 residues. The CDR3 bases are TGTGCCAGCAGTATCGGCGGAAAGAACACTGAAGCTTTCTTT. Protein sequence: CASSIGGKNTEAFF.

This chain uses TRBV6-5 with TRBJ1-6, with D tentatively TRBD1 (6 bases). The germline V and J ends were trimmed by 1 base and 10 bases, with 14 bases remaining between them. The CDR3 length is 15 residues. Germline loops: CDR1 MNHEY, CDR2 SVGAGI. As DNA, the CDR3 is TGTGCCAGCAGTTACTATCAGGGGCCGGGGTCACCCCTCCACTTT. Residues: CASSYYQGPGSPLHF.

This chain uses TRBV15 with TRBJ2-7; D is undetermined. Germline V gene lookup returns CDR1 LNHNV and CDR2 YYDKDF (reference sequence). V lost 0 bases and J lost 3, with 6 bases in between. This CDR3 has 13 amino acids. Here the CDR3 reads CATSREAVYEQYF. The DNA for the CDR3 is TGTGCCACCAGCAGAGAGGCAGTCTACGAGCAGTACTTC.

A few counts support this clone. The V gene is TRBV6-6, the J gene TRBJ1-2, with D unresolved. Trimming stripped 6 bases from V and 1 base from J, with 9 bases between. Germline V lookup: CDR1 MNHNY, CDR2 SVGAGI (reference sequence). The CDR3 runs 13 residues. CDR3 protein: CASSFDNNYGYTF. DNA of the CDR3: TGTGCCAGCAGCTTTGACAATAACTATGGCTACACCTTC.

CDR3 sequence (DNA): TGTGCCAGCTCCCCCGACAGGGGGAGGCGTGAAAAACTGTTTTTT. It translates to CASSPDRGRREKLFF. V gene TRBV18 combines with J gene TRBJ1-4; 9 positions agree with TRBD1. The CDR3 runs to 15 residues. The trim removed 6 bases at V and 7 bases at J, leaving 9 bases unmatched. CDR1 is KGHSH, CDR2 LQKENI, per germline.

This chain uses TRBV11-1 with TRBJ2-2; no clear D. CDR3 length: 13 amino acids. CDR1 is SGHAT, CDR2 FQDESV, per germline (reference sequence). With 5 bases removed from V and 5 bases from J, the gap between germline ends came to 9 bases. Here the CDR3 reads CASSPTDTGELFF. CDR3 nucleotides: TGTGCCAGCAGCCCTACAGATACCGGGGAGCTGTTTTTT.

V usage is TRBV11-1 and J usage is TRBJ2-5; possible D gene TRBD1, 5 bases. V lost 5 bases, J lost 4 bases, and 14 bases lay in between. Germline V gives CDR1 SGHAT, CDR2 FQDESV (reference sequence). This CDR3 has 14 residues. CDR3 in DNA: TGTGCCAGCAGCACAAGTCAGGGTTTAGAGACCCAGTACTTC. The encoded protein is CASSTSQGLETQYF.

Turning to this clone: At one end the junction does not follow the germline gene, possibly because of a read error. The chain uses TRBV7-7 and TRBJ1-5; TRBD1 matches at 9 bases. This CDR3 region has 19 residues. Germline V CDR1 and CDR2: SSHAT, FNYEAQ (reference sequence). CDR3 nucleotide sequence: TGTGCTAGCAGCTCCGGGGACAGGGCCTCGGGGAGGGGCAATCAGCCCCAGCATTTT. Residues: CASSSGDRASGRGNQPQHF.

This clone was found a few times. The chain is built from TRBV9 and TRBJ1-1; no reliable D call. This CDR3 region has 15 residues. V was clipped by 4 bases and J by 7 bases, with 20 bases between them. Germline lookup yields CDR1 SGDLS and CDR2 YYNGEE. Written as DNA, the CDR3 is TGTGCCAGCAGCCCCAGTGGGTCGGGGTTGGGTGAAGCTTTCTTT. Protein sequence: CASSPSGSGLGEAFF.

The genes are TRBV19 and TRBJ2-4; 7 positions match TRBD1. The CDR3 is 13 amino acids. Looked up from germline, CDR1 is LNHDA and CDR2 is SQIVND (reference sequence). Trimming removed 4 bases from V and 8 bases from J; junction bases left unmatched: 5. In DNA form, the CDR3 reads TGTGCCAGTAGTACACAGGGGCGGGACATTCAGTACTTC. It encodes CASSTQGRDIQYF.

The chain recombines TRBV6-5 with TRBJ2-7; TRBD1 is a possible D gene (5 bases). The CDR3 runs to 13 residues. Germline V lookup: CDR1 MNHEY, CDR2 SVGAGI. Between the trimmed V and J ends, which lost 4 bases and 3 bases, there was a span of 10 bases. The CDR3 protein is CASSLGVGYEQYF. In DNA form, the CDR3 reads TGTGCCAGCAGTTTAGGGGTGGGCTACGAGCAGTACTTC.

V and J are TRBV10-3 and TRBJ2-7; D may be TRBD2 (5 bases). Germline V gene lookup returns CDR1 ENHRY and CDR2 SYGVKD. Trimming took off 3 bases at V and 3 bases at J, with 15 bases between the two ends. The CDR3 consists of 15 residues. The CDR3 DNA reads TGTGCCATCAGTGAAAGCGGAAGAGCAGGCTACGAGCAGTACTTC. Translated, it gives CAISESGRAGYEQYF.

CDR3 amino acids: CASSLEGTGDYGYTF. CDR3 nucleotide sequence: TGCGCCAGCAGCCTAGAAGGGACAGGGGACTATGGCTACACCTTC. The J gene is TRBJ1-2, the V gene TRBV4-1; 10 bases align to TRBD1. This CDR3 is built from 15 residues. The germline gives CDR1 MGHRA, CDR2 YSYEKL. The V segment lost 4 bases and the J segment 3 bases; nucleotides outside the gene matches: 5.